A single sample gave rise to the 8 T cell receptor beta chains below, sequenced in a study of Graves' ophthalmopathy and Graves' hyperthyroidism. Using RNA transcripts, the TCR beta CDR3 regions were amplified. HTBI primers were employed in first-round RT-PCR, then a second-round multiplex PCR followed. Each CDR3 protein is one row after TCRdb ran MiXCR on the multiplex PCR reads. This sample has approximately 1.2 million distinct CDR3 sequences; about 40% occur once, and the top ten carry 11%. The sample taken for sequencing was peripheral blood or thyroid tissue (not recorded which). Receptors originate from an adult man with Graves' hyperthyroidism.

V and J are TRBV15 and TRBJ2-7; perhaps TRBD2 as D (5 bases). The CDR3 consists of 15 residues. The germline CDR1 and CDR2 sequences are LNHNV and YYDKDF (reference sequence). V dropped 1 base and J dropped 5 bases, with 15 bases sitting between them. The CDR3, as DNA: TGTGCCACCAGCAGAGTCCTAACGGGATCGGACGAGCAGTACTTC. Protein: CATSRVLTGSDEQYF.

This clonotype was found many times. V is TRBV5-5 and J is TRBJ1-2; a possible D gene is TRBD1 (5 bases). Germline-derived CDR1 and CDR2 are SGHKS and YYEKEE (reference sequence). V was trimmed by 4 bases and J by 1 base, leaving 17 bases between them. The CDR3 is 16 residues long. This CDR3 is CASSPSPPRGNYGYTF. The DNA of the CDR3 is TGTGCCAGCAGCCCCTCCCCGCCGAGGGGTAACTATGGCTACACCTTC.

This chain links TRBV20-1 with TRBJ2-5, with D perhaps TRBD2 (6 bases). CDR3 length: 15 residues. CDR1 is DFQATT and CDR2 is SNEGSKA in the germline V gene (reference sequence). With 3 bases removed from V and 7 bases from J, the gap between germline ends came to 21 bases. CDR3: CSASSVGIVRGTQYF. CDR3 bases: TGCAGTGCTAGTAGTGTCGGGATCGTGCGGGGGACCCAGTACTTC.

Notes on this clonotype: Its ends do not fully match the called genes, so a read error is possible. The chain has TRBV11-2 and TRBJ1-2; 8 nucleotides align to TRBD1. This CDR3 region has 15 residues. Germline V gene sequence: CDR1 SGHAT, CDR2 FQNNGV. The CDR3 nucleotides read TGTGCCAGCAGCCAACGGACAGGGAGACAATATGGCTACATCTTC. This sequence encodes CASSQRTGRQYGYIF.

Regarding this clonotype: At one end the junction does not follow the germline gene, possibly because of a read error. The chain couples TRBV10-2 to TRBJ1-2; 7 positions agree with TRBD1. Germline values: CDR1 WSHSY, CDR2 SAAADI. The CDR3 is 15 amino acids. This CDR3 reads CASSQFGQAWHGYTF. DNA of the CDR3: TGTGCCAGCAGCCAATTCGGACAGGCATGGCATGGCTACACCTTC.

This clonotype has more than one count but fewer than ten. This may be a read error: a much more frequent sequence differs by one nucleotide. The genes are TRBV7-9 and TRBJ2-5; D gene ambiguous. The germline CDR1 and CDR2 sequences are SEHNR and FQNEAQ (reference sequence). The CDR3 runs to 12 residues. The CDR3 DNA reads TGTGCCATCAGCCGGATTGGGGAGACCCAGTACTTC. Amino acid sequence: CAISRIGETQYF.

Ten or more counts support this clonotype. The chain uses TRBV24-1 and TRBJ2-7; 7 bases are shared with TRBD2. Trimming at V came to 3 bases and at J to 5 bases, leaving 6 bases not matched to a gene. Germline lookup yields CDR1 KGHDR and CDR2 SFDVKD. The CDR3 is 14 residues long. CDR3 sequence: CATSDTSEGDEQYF. CDR3 nucleotide sequence: TGTGCCACCAGTGATACTAGCGAAGGGGACGAGCAGTACTTC.

This clonotype was detected many times. The chain recombines TRBV12-3 or TRBV12-4 with TRBJ2-6; D possibly matches TRBD1 or TRBD2 (5 bases each). V lost 6 bases and J lost 0, with 15 bases in between. The CDR3 spans 17 residues. The CDR3 DNA reads as TGTGCCAGCAGCCTTCCGGGACGGAACTCTGGGGCCAACGTCCTGACTTTC. Protein product: CASSLPGRNSGANVLTF.